This TCR beta chain was profiled in a study of T cells in Graves' hyperthyroidism and ophthalmopathy. RNA transcripts gave rise to amplified TCR beta CDR3 regions. First-round RT-PCR with HTBI primers amplified the TCR CDR3 region. TCRdb reanalysed the multiplex PCR reads using MiXCR and keeps one entry per CDR3 protein. The sample includes roughly 630,000 distinct CDR3 sequences, less than 20% of them seen just once. This clonotype appeared a few times. With 5 bases clipped from V and 6 bases from J, the junction kept 5 bases outside the gene matches. This CDR3 is built from 14 residues. This sequence was found in a woman aged 30 to 39 with Graves' hyperthyroidism. This chain joins TRBV12-3 or TRBV12-4 and TRBJ1-5; TRBD1 matches at 9 bases. Material: blood. The CDR3 nucleotides are TGTGCCAGCAGTACAGGGGGCTCTATTCAGCCCCAGCATTTT. It yields the protein CASSTGGSIQPQHF.